These 28 T cell receptor beta chains originate from one sample sequenced in a study of regulatory T cells in long-lasting Graves disease. Time point of the sample: newly diagnosed GD, antithyroid drugs for less than 3 months. Construction of the TCR library relied on RNA isolated from PBMCs. TCR beta libraries were built with iRepertoire HTBI primers and Arm-PCR of CDR3 regions. One entry per CDR3 protein results from TCRdb running MiXCR on the multiplex PCR reads. The sample contains 360,000 or so distinct CDR3 sequences, about an eighth of which appear only once. The same specimen was also included in a second study, on T cells in Graves' hyperthyroidism and ophthalmopathy.

The sample was peripheral blood mononuclear cells (PBMCs), taken at new diagnosis, from a patient treated with antithyroid drugs. All receptors come from a woman in her late teens or twenties with Graves disease.

This clonotype was counted many times. V usage is TRBV18 and J usage is TRBJ1-1; D possibly corresponds to TRBD1 (6 bases). The CDR3 runs to 11 residues. Germline V gives CDR1 KGHSH, CDR2 LQKENI. Trimming shortened V by 7 bases and J by 6 bases, and 9 bases separated the two germline ends. The CDR3 region is CASFDRPEAFF. For the CDR3, the DNA is TGTGCCAGCTTCGACAGGCCTGAAGCTTTCTTT.

This clonotype was recorded at least ten times. The chain is built from TRBV12-3 or TRBV12-4 and TRBJ1-1; D perhaps matches TRBD1 (6 bases). This CDR3 has 14 residues. V was trimmed by 7 bases and J by 1 base, leaving 13 bases between them. The CDR3 bases are TGTGCCAGCATTTCCGGACAGACGAACACTGAAGCTTTCTTT. It codes for CASISGQTNTEAFF.

This clonotype was counted ten times or more. The chain links TRBV6-1 to TRBJ2-2, with 8 bases lining up with TRBD1. The CDR3 contains 17 residues. Per the germline V gene, CDR1 is MNHNS and CDR2 is SASEGT. Trimming at V came to 8 bases and at J to 5 bases, leaving 16 bases not matched to a gene. The CDR3 sequence is CASAREVAGGLTGELFF. The CDR3 DNA reads as TGTGCCAGCGCCCGAGAAGTCGCAGGGGGCTTGACCGGGGAGCTGTTTTTT.

This clonotype came up many times. The chain links TRBV18 to TRBJ1-1; D remains unclear. Germline V CDR1 and CDR2: KGHSH, LQKENI. Deletions cut 5 bases from V and 6 bases from J, with 16 bases between. The CDR3 has 14 residues. CDR3 region: CASSSRLAGSEAFF. The CDR3, as DNA: TGTGCCAGCTCATCAAGGCTGGCGGGCTCTGAAGCTTTCTTT.

This clonotype was counted many times. The chain employs TRBV28 and TRBJ2-3; a possible D gene is TRBD1 (6 bases). V lost 6 bases and J lost 4, with 14 bases in between. Looked up from germline, CDR1 is MDHEN and CDR2 is SYDVKM. The CDR3 runs 14 residues. CDR3 bases: TGTGCCAGCAGGCAACAGGGCCCCCCAGATACGCAGTATTTT. Translation: CASRQQGPPDTQYF.

This clonotype was observed a few times. This chain uses TRBV7-9 with TRBJ1-2, with D perhaps TRBD1 (5 bases). CDR3 length: 16 amino acids. Germline V lookup: CDR1 SEHNR, CDR2 FQNEAQ (reference sequence). V was cut by 5 bases and J by 3 bases, with 19 bases left in between. The CDR3 DNA sequence: TGTGCCAGCAGCCCTTCCCCCGAAGGGGCCCACTATGGCTACACCTTC. Translation gives CASSPSPEGAHYGYTF.

This clonotype was picked up many times. The chain links TRBV4-3 to TRBJ2-3; tentative D call: TRBD2 (5 bases). CDR3 length equals 15 residues. Germline V gives CDR1 LGHNA, CDR2 YSLEER. Trimming cost V 6 bases and J 1 base, with 14 bases left between them. As DNA, the CDR3 is TGCGCCAGCAGTCACCGGGGAACCGGCACAGATACGCAGTATTTT. It is translated as CASSHRGTGTDTQYF.

This clonotype was detected many times. This chain links TRBV7-9 with TRBJ2-1; D gene ambiguous. The CDR3 extends over 13 amino acids. V lost 5 bases and J 9 bases, leaving 14 bases between the germline ends. Germline CDR1 SEHNR, CDR2 FQNEAQ (reference sequence). The CDR3 DNA sequence: TGTGCCAGCAGCCTCACTATGATCGCTGAGCAGTTCTTC. This sequence encodes CASSLTMIAEQFF.

This clonotype has at least ten counts. The chain joins TRBV2 to TRBJ2-2; D may match TRBD1 or TRBD2 (6 bases each). The CDR3 runs to 14 residues. Germline CDR1 reads SNHLY; CDR2 reads FYNNEI. Trimming removed 4 bases from V and 17 bases from J, with 23 bases in between. Written as DNA, the CDR3 is TGTGCCAGCAGTGTAGTACGGGGGCGCGGTTTATTATTTTTT. Translating it yields CASSVVRGRGLLFF.

The sample holds many counts of this clonotype. V gene TRBV19 combines with J gene TRBJ2-2; TRBD2 matches at 10 bases. Germline V gives CDR1 LNHDA, CDR2 SQIVND (reference sequence). The V segment lost 4 bases and the J segment 0 bases; nucleotides outside the gene matches: 8. This CDR3 spans 18 amino acids. The CDR3 DNA is TGTGCCAGTAGTACCCCCCTCGGACTAGCGGCGAACACCGGGGAGCTGTTTTTT. Translation gives CASSTPLGLAANTGELFF.

This clonotype was counted many times. The chain uses TRBV6-2 or TRBV6-3 and TRBJ1-2, with a possible D match to TRBD1 (6 bases). V lost 2 bases, J lost 5 bases, and 15 bases lay in between. This CDR3 spans 15 amino acids. Germline V gene data show CDR1 as MNHEY and CDR2 as SVGEGT. CDR3 in amino acids: CASSYLQGGWYGYTF. CDR3 bases: TGTGCCAGCAGTTACCTACAGGGCGGATGGTATGGCTACACCTTC.

The chain employs TRBV25-1 and TRBJ2-1; D perhaps matches TRBD2 (6 bases). Trimming left V 7 bases short and J 2 bases short, with 15 bases between. From germline, CDR1 is MGHDK and CDR2 SYGVNS. The CDR3 has 15 amino acids. DNA of the CDR3: TGTGCCAGCACGCAGACCGGGGGACCCTACAATGAGCAGTTCTTC. Encoded protein: CASTQTGGPYNEQFF.

The V gene is TRBV6-4, the J gene TRBJ2-2, with 9 bases that match TRBD2. The CDR3 consists of 16 residues. From germline, CDR1 is MRHNA and CDR2 SNTAGT. With V trimmed by 8 bases and J by 6 bases, 13 bases remained unmatched. The CDR3 nucleotides read TGTGCCAGCGGCCGGCCAGCGGGGGGTCGCCCCGGGGAGCTGTTTTTT. The encoded protein is CASGRPAGGRPGELFF.

This clonotype was observed many times. The rearrangement uses TRBV19 and TRBJ2-1; D not resolved. V dropped 4 bases and J dropped 8 bases, with 6 bases sitting between them. CDR1 and CDR2 (germline): LNHDA, SQIVND (reference sequence). This CDR3 is built from 11 residues. CDR3 region: CASSKEDEQFF. In nucleotides, the CDR3 is TGTGCCAGTAGTAAAGAGGATGAGCAGTTCTTC.

This clonotype showed up many times. The chain joins TRBV5-1 to TRBJ2-2, with D unresolved. CDR1 is SGHRS and CDR2 is YFSETQ in the germline V gene. This CDR3 has 13 amino acids. V was pared by 2 bases and J by 6 bases, with 8 bases between. This CDR3 is CASSFTGAGELFF. The CDR3 DNA sequence: TGCGCCAGCAGCTTCACCGGAGCCGGGGAGCTGTTTTTT.

At least ten counts were recorded for this clonotype. The rearrangement links TRBV20-1 to TRBJ2-7; no clear D. Germline V gene data show CDR1 as DFQATT and CDR2 as SNEGSKA (reference sequence). Trimming cost V 0 bases and J 0 bases, with 12 bases left between them. The CDR3 is 15 amino acids. In nucleotides, the CDR3 is TGCAGTGCTAGAGAGGTACACTTACTCTCCTACGAGCAGTACTTC. Amino acid sequence: CSAREVHLLSYEQYF.

This clonotype occurred a few times. The chain combines TRBV25-1 with TRBJ2-2; no clear D gene. Germline values: CDR1 MGHDK, CDR2 SYGVNS. Trimming took 11 bases from V and 0 from J, leaving 10 bases between them. The CDR3 runs 13 residues. CDR3 nucleotides: TGTGCCCTCGAAGGGACGAACACCGGGGAGCTGTTTTTT. Its translation is CALEGTNTGELFF.

The genes are TRBV20-1 and TRBJ2-2, with D possibly being TRBD1 (5 bases). Trimming removed 1 base at V and 2 bases at J, with 8 bases between. In germline, CDR1 is DFQATT, CDR2 SNEGSKA (reference sequence). The CDR3 contains 14 residues. The CDR3 DNA follows: TGCAGTGCTAGAGGACAGATTAACACCGGGGAGCTGTTTTTT. Translation gives CSARGQINTGELFF.

Many counts were recorded for this clonotype. The chain carries TRBV2 and TRBJ1-2, with D possibly being TRBD1 (5 bases). With 5 bases removed from V and 5 bases from J, the gap between germline ends came to 9 bases. The CDR3 runs to 12 residues. Per germline, CDR1 SNHLY and CDR2 FYNNEI. In DNA form, the CDR3 reads TGTGCCAGCAGTCGGGGCGTATATGGCTACACCTTC. It translates to CASSRGVYGYTF.

Many counts were recorded for this clonotype. The chain is built from TRBV2 and TRBJ1-5; D gene unclear. CDR1 SNHLY and CDR2 FYNNEI come from the germline V gene. The CDR3 covers 13 residues. The V and J ends lost 4 bases and 7 bases respectively, with 11 bases between them. CDR3 in amino acids: CASSGDFGQPQHF. The CDR3, as DNA: TGTGCCAGCAGTGGGGATTTCGGCCAGCCCCAGCATTTT.

In regard to this clonotype: One end of the junction is discordant with germline, which a read error may explain. The gene calls are TRBV12-3 or TRBV12-4 and TRBJ1-5; possibly TRBD1 for D (5 bases). The CDR3 covers 16 residues. CDR3 sequence: CVSTHSRDPSNQPQHF. CDR3 bases: TGTGTCAGCACTCACTCAAGGGACCCTAGCAATCAGCCCCAGCATTTT.

V is TRBV28 and J is TRBJ2-1; 15 bases fit TRBD2. V lost 2 bases, J lost 7 bases, and 6 bases stayed unmatched. This CDR3 contains 17 residues. Germline loops: CDR1 MDHEN, CDR2 SYDVKM. This chain's CDR3 is CASSLIGTSGRWNEQFF. The CDR3 DNA follows: TGTGCCAGCAGTTTAATTGGGACTAGCGGGAGGTGGAATGAGCAGTTCTTC. The complete variable domain, with remaining parts taken from reference TRBV28 and TRBJ2-1, reads DVKVTQSSRYLVKRTGEKVFLECVQDMDHENMFWYRQDPGLGLRLIYFSYDVKMKEKGDIPEGYSVSREKKERFSLILESASTNQTSMYLCASSLIGTSGRWNEQFFGPGTRLTVL.

This clonotype appeared many times. The V call is TRBV2, the J call TRBJ1-2; 7 nucleotides match TRBD1. The CDR3 runs to 13 residues. V shed 8 bases, J shed 5 bases, and the junction held 8 bases outside the gene matches. Looked up from germline, CDR1 is SNHLY and CDR2 is FYNNEI. CDR3 loop: CASALEGAYGYTF. The DNA of the CDR3 is TGTGCCAGCGCGCTCGAGGGGGCGTATGGCTACACCTTC.

The rearrangement links TRBV29-1 to TRBJ1-1; 9 positions agree with TRBD1. CDR3 length: 13 amino acids. V gave up 7 bases and J gave up 5 bases; unmatched junction bases: 8. Germline V lookup: CDR1 SQVTM, CDR2 ANQGSEA. As DNA, the CDR3 is TGCAGCGGAAACAGGGGGCGATCAACTGAAGCTTTCTTT. Translating gives CSGNRGRSTEAFF.

CDR3 region: CASSQDPDYSHPPNIQYF. The CDR3, as DNA: TGCGCCAGCAGCCAAGACCCCGACTACAGCCATCCCCCAAACATTCAGTACTTC. The V call is TRBV4-3, the J call TRBJ2-4, with a weak D call TRBD2 (5 bases). CDR1 and CDR2 (germline): LGHNA, YSLEER. Trimming removed 0 bases from V and 6 bases from J, with 21 bases in between. CDR3 length equals 18 residues.

This clonotype was detected a few times. Possible read error: a much larger clone is one base away. The chain combines TRBV12-3 or TRBV12-4 with TRBJ1-6; D ambiguous. The CDR3 length is 15 residues. CDR3 sequence reads: CASGVYGSYNSLLHF. The CDR3 nucleotides are TGTGCCAGCGGGGTTTACGGCTCCTATAATTCACTCCTCCACTTT.

In this sample, this clonotype turned up a few times. A much larger clonotype is one base distant, so this may be a read error. Because the CDR3 is missing its conserved closing phenylalanine or tryptophan, this is likely a read error. The CDR3 is CASSLGSGERQFS. The CDR3 nucleotides are TGTGCCAGCAGCTTAGGTTCCGGCGAGAGGCAGTTCTCC. The chain recombines TRBV11-3 with TRBJ2-1; no clear D. CDR3 length: 13 amino acids. In germline, CDR1 is SGHNT, CDR2 YENEEA. V dropped 1 base and J dropped 12 bases, with 13 bases sitting between them.

A few counts support this clonotype. V gene TRBV3-1 combines with J gene TRBJ2-5, with 9 bases that match TRBD1. The CDR3 has 15 amino acids. V lost 4 bases to trimming and J lost 1 base; unmatched junction nucleotides: 4. CDR1 and CDR2 from the germline V gene are LGHDT and YNNKEL (reference sequence). CDR3 in amino acids: CASSPRQGGQETQYF. The CDR3 DNA sequence: TGTGCCAGCAGCCCGCGACAGGGGGGCCAAGAGACCCAGTACTTC.